These T cell receptor beta chains were read from a single sample in a study of blood T cells in healthy people across ages. TCRdb itself ran the 5' RACE reads through MiXCR, one entry per CDR3 protein. The sample contains about a million distinct CDR3 sequences, approximately 38% of which appear only once. Source material: blood. The receptors were gathered from a man aged 18 to 30 in good health. Each CDR3 is given with its conserved first and last residue. The D gene is left open where the match is weak. Expanded clones get a size class; other rows say once, few or many, or leave the size out.

clone size: many
J gene: TRBJ2-3
D gene: .
V gene: TRBV29-1
CDR3 protein: CSVEVDVVGDTQYF
CDR3 DNA: TGCAGCGTTGAGGTGGACGTGGTAGGAGATACGCAGTATTTT

clone size: .
J gene: TRBJ2-1
D gene: .
V gene: TRBV20-1
CDR3 protein: CSAREQYNEQFF
CDR3 DNA: TGCAGTGCTAGAGAGCAGTACAATGAGCAGTTCTTC

clone size: .
J gene: TRBJ2-5
D gene: .
V gene: TRBV20-1
CDR3 protein: CSAKALRSKETQYF
CDR3 DNA: TGCAGTGCTAAGGCCTTAAGATCTAAAGAGACCCAGTACTTC

clone size: .
J gene: TRBJ1-4
D gene: .
V gene: TRBV7-9
CDR3 protein: CASSLKGGPLDEKLFF
CDR3 DNA: TGTGCCAGCAGCTTAAAGGGGGGGCCCCTGGATGAAAAACTGTTTTTT

clone size: .
J gene: TRBJ2-5
D gene: .
V gene: TRBV28
CDR3 protein: CASRITGYQETQYF
CDR3 DNA: TGTGCCAGCAGAATAACAGGGTACCAAGAGACCCAGTACTTC

clone size: .
J gene: TRBJ2-1
D gene: TRBD2
V gene: TRBV20-1
CDR3 protein: CSAKTRLAGANYNEQFF
CDR3 DNA: TGCAGTGCGAAAACACGACTAGCGGGGGCCAATTACAATGAGCAGTTCTTC

clone size: .
J gene: TRBJ1-2
D gene: .
V gene: TRBV20-1
CDR3 protein: CSARTGLGALGYTF
CDR3 DNA: TGCAGTGCTAGAACCGGGCTTGGGGCGCTGGGCTACACCTTC

clone size: few
J gene: TRBJ1-4
D gene: TRBD1
V gene: TRBV15
CDR3 protein: CATSKEGADNEKLFF
CDR3 DNA: TGTGCCACCAGCAAGGAGGGGGCCGATAATGAAAAACTGTTTTTT

clone size: .
J gene: TRBJ1-6
D gene: .
V gene: TRBV14
CDR3 protein: CASSGGRGFYNSPLHF
CDR3 DNA: TGTGCCAGCAGCGGCGGCAGGGGTTTCTATAATTCACCCCTCCACTTT

clone size: few
J gene: TRBJ2-3
D gene: TRBD1
V gene: TRBV20-1
CDR3 protein: CSATPGGSDTQYF
CDR3 DNA: TGCAGTGCTACCCCAGGGGGTTCAGATACGCAGTATTTT

clone size: once
J gene: TRBJ2-7
D gene: .
V gene: TRBV2
CDR3 protein: CASKGDHSGEQYF
CDR3 DNA: TGTGCCAGCAAGGGGGACCATTCGGGCGAGCAGTACTTC

clone size: few
J gene: TRBJ2-1
D gene: TRBD2
V gene: TRBV6-2/TRBV6-3
CDR3 protein: CASSGLDPSYNEQFF
CDR3 DNA: TGTGCCAGTAGCGGACTAGACCCATCCTACAATGAGCAGTTCTTC

clone size: .
J gene: TRBJ2-1
D gene: .
V gene: TRBV3-1
CDR3 protein: CASSQEGRYYYNEQFF
CDR3 DNA: TGTGCCAGCAGCCAAGAGGGCAGATATTACTACAATGAGCAGTTCTTC

clone size: many
J gene: TRBJ2-4
D gene: .
V gene: TRBV29-1
CDR3 protein: CSVPGVGENIQYF
CDR3 DNA: TGCAGCGTACCAGGGGTTGGTGAAAACATTCAGTACTTC

clone size: few
J gene: TRBJ2-6
D gene: .
V gene: TRBV10-2
CDR3 protein: CASSQDSAGANVLTF
CDR3 DNA: TGCGCCAGCAGCCAAGACAGCGCTGGGGCCAACGTCCTGACTTTC

clone size: few
J gene: TRBJ2-3
D gene: .
V gene: TRBV10-3
CDR3 protein: CAISDQEADTQYF
CDR3 DNA: TGTGCCATCAGTGACCAGGAGGCAGATACGCAGTATTTT

clone size: .
J gene: TRBJ1-4
D gene: TRBD1
V gene: TRBV12-3/TRBV12-4
CDR3 protein: CASSPGTAVKKLFF
CDR3 DNA: TGTGCCAGCAGTCCCGGGACAGCGGTTAAAAAACTGTTTTTT

clone size: .
J gene: TRBJ2-2
D gene: TRBD1
V gene: TRBV4-1
CDR3 protein: CASSQETGTGYTGELFF
CDR3 DNA: TGCGCCAGCAGCCAAGAGACCGGGACAGGGTACACCGGGGAGCTGTTTTTT

clone size: .
J gene: TRBJ2-3
D gene: TRBD2
V gene: TRBV20-1
CDR3 protein: CSARALAGGNAQYF
CDR3 DNA: TGCAGTGCTAGAGCACTAGCGGGGGGGAATGCGCAGTATTTT

clone size: once
J gene: TRBJ2-3
D gene: TRBD2
V gene: TRBV6-6
CDR3 protein: CTSLNSGVAILTDTQYF
CDR3 DNA: TGTACCAGCCTGAATAGCGGGGTGGCCATCTTGACAGATACGCAGTATTTT